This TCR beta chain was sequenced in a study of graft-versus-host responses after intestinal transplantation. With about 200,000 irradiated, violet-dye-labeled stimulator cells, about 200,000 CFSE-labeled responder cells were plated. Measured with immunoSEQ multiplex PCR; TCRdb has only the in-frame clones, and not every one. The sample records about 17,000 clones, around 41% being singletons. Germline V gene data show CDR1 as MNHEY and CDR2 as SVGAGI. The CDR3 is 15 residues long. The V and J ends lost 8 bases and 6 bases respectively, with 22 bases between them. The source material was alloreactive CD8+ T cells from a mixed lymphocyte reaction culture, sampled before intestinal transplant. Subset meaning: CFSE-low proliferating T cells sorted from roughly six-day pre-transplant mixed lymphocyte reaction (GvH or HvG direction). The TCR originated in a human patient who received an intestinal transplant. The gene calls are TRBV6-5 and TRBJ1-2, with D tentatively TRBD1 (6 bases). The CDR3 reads CASSLYGRGMDGYTF. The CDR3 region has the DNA TGTGCCAGCTCTCTTTACGGCAGGGGAATGGATGGCTACACCTTC.